The 5 T cell receptor beta chains in this list originate from one sample, sequenced in a study of human T cells and chemical hapten exposure. Described time point: patch test 3, about 24 weeks after DPC sensitization. The sample's treatment: therapeutic diphenylcyclopropenone sensitization with weekly scalp DPC. MiXCR, applied by TCRdb to the RACE reads, yields one record per CDR3 protein. This table holds 110,000 or so distinct CDR3 sequences, under 40% found once. This sample comprised whole blood, obtained in connection with sensitization to the hapten diphenylcyclopropenone (DPC). These TCRs come from a man in his forties or fifties with alopecia areata. Some clones in this sample may be carry-over from other donors' samples.

The V gene is TRBV30, the J gene TRBJ2-3; D tentatively reads TRBD1 or TRBD2 (5 bases each). Germline CDR1 is GTSNPN and CDR2 is SVGIG (reference sequence). This CDR3 has 14 amino acids. V was trimmed by 2 bases and J by 5 bases, leaving 14 bases between them. For the CDR3, the DNA is TGTGCCTGGAGTCGGCAGGGTGGGAGAGATACGCAGTATTTT. This gives the protein CAWSRQGGRDTQYF.

The chain links TRBV5-6 to TRBJ2-7; 8 bases agree with TRBD1. V gave up 0 bases and J gave up 2 bases; unmatched junction bases: 7. The CDR3 extends over 16 amino acids. Germline CDR1 is SGHDT and CDR2 is YYEEEE. Here the CDR3 reads CASSLAWQGAAYEQYV. CDR3 coding DNA: TGTGCCAGCAGCTTGGCCTGGCAGGGGGCAGCCTACGAGCAGTACGTC.

There are a few counts of this clonotype. This sequence joins TRBV6-6 and TRBJ2-1, with 7 positions matching TRBD2. The germline V gene has CDR1 MNHNY and CDR2 SVGAGI (reference sequence). Germline trimming cut 5 bases from V and 7 bases from J; bases unmatched to any gene: 23. The CDR3 totals 19 residues. CDR3: CASSPAGTNNMGQWNEQFF. The CDR3 nucleotides are TGTGCCAGCAGTCCTGCCGGGACTAATAATATGGGGCAATGGAATGAGCAGTTCTTC.

The V call is TRBV7-9, the J call TRBJ2-1, with 9 nucleotides matching TRBD1. The junction had 15 bases not matched to a gene; V was cut back by 5 bases and J by 7 bases. Germline values: CDR1 SEHNR, CDR2 FQNEAQ (reference sequence). The CDR3 totals 17 residues. The CDR3 DNA follows: TGTGCCAGCAGCCTCACCCTACAGGGGGCGAAGGATAATGAGCAGTTCTTC. Protein product: CASSLTLQGAKDNEQFF.

V gene TRBV28 combines with J gene TRBJ2-2, with D possibly being TRBD1 (5 bases). The CDR3 covers 15 residues. Per the germline V gene, CDR1 is MDHEN and CDR2 is SYDVKM. V dropped 2 bases and J dropped 6 bases, with 13 bases sitting between them. CDR3: CASSLRPGMSGELFF. The CDR3 nucleotides read TGTGCCAGCAGTTTACGTCCAGGGATGTCCGGGGAGCTGTTTTTT.